One sample yielded the 5 T cell receptor beta chains listed below, sequenced in a study of early T cells in non-severe SARS-CoV-2 infection. TCRdb ran MiXCR on the 5' RACE reads and lists one entry per CDR3 protein. Counted here are about 61,000 distinct CDR3 sequences, 11% occurring once; the ten biggest clones make up more than 1.5%. Source material: whole blood. These receptors all stem from an adult who was a healthcare worker with PCR-confirmed SARS-CoV-2 infection or an uninfected control (not recorded which).

The rearrangement links TRBV20-1 to TRBJ2-5; D call uncertain. CDR3 length: 12 residues. Trimming removed 4 bases from V and 5 bases from J, with 11 bases in between. In germline, CDR1 is DFQATT, CDR2 SNEGSKA (reference sequence). The CDR3, as DNA: TGCAGTGCTAAAGGATGGATGGAGACCCAGTACTTC. Amino acid sequence: CSAKGWMETQYF.

This clonotype was found a few times. J is TRBJ1-2 and V is TRBV11-2; D is unclear. The CDR3 has 14 amino acids. Germline V CDR1 and CDR2: SGHAT, FQNNGV. Trimming removed 7 bases at V and 2 bases at J, with 14 bases between. The chain's CDR3 is CASTLLGGNYGYTF. The CDR3, as DNA: TGTGCCAGCACCTTGTTAGGAGGAAACTATGGCTACACCTTC.

The table lists this clonotype with many counts. V usage is TRBV5-1 and J usage is TRBJ2-2; D gene unclear. The CDR3 runs to 13 residues. V was shortened by 3 bases and J by 2 bases, with 5 bases between the two germline ends. Germline V gene data show CDR1 as SGHRS and CDR2 as YFSETQ. The CDR3 nucleotides are TGCGCCAGCAGCTCCGATAACACCGGGGAGCTGTTTTTT. Translation: CASSSDNTGELFF. Supplemented by reference TRBV5-1 and TRBJ2-2, the full variable domain reads KAGVTQTPRYLIKTRGQQVTLSCSPISGHRSVSWYQQTPGQGLQFLFEYFSETQRNKGNFPGRFSGRQFSNSRSEMNVSTLELGDSALYLCASSSDNTGELFFGEGSRLTVL.

This clonotype showed up many times. J is TRBJ2-1 and V is TRBV10-1, with TRBD2 matching 10 bases. Trimming took 5 bases from V and 1 from J; bases not matched to a gene: 2. Germline V gene sequence: CDR1 WNHNN, CDR2 SYGVQD (reference sequence). CDR3 length equals 15 residues. CDR3 DNA: TGCGCCAGCAGTAGGACTAGCGGTTCCTACAATGAGCAGTTCTTC. Its translation is CASSRTSGSYNEQFF.

This clonotype was picked up many times. This chain uses TRBV5-1 with TRBJ2-3; D is possibly TRBD2 (5 bases). V was cut by 0 bases and J by 2 bases, with 10 bases left in between. There are 15 residues in the CDR3. Germline V gives CDR1 SGHRS, CDR2 YFSETQ. The CDR3 DNA sequence: TGCGCCAGCAGCTTGGCCGCAGCGGCCACAGATACGCAGTATTTT. Amino acid sequence: CASSLAAAATDTQYF.